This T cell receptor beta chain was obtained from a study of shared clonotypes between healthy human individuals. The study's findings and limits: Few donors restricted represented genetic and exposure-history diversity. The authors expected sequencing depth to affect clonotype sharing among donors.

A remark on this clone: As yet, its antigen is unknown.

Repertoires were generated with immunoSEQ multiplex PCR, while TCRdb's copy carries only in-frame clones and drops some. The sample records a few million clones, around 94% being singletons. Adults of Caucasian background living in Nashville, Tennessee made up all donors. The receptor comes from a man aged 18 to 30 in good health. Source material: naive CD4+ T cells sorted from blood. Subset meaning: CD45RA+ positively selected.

CDR3 in DNA: TGTGCCAGCAGCCTACCCGGGGCAGGGGGTCCCAATGAAAAACTGTTTTTT. It codes for CASSLPGAGGPNEKLFF. J is TRBJ1-4 and V is TRBV5-4, with 7 positions matching TRBD1. This CDR3 spans 17 amino acids. In germline, CDR1 is SGHNT, CDR2 YYREEE (reference sequence). The V gene end was trimmed by 4 bases and the J gene end by 5 bases; junction bases not matched to a gene: 14.